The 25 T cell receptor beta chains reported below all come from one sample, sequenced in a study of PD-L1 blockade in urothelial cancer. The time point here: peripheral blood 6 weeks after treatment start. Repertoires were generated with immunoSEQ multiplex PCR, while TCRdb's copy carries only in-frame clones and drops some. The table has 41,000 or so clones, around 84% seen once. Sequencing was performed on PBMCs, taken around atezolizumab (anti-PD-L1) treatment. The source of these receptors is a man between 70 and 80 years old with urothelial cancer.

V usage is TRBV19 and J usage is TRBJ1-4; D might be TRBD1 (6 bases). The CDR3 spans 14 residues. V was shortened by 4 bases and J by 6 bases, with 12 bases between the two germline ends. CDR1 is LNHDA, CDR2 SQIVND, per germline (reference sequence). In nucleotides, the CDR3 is TGTGCCAGTAGTACTCGACAGGATGATGAAAAACTGTTTTTT. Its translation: CASSTRQDDEKLFF.

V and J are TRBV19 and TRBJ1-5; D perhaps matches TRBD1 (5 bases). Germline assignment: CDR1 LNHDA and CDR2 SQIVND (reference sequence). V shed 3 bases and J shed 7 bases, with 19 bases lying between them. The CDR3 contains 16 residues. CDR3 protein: CASSIWGEGPQQPQHF. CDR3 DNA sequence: TGTGCCAGTAGTATTTGGGGGGAGGGCCCGCAGCAGCCCCAGCATTTT.

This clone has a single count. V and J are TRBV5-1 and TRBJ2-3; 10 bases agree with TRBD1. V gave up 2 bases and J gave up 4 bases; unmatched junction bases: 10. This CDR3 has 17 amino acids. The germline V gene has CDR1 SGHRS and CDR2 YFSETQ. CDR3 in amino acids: CASSFGDPGQGSDTQYF. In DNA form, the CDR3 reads TGCGCCAGCAGCTTTGGGGATCCGGGACAGGGGTCAGATACGCAGTATTTT. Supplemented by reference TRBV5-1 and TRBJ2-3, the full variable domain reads KAGVTQTPRYLIKTRGQQVTLSCSPISGHRSVSWYQQTPGQGLQFLFEYFSETQRNKGNFPGRFSGRQFSNSRSEMNVSTLELGDSALYLCASSFGDPGQGSDTQYFGPGTRLTVL.

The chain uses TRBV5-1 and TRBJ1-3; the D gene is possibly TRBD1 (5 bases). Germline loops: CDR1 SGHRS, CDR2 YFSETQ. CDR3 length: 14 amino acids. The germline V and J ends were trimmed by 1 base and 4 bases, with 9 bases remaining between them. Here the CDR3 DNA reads TGCGCCAGCAGCTTGACGGCAGGGGGAAACACCATATATTTT. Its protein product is CASSLTAGGNTIYF.

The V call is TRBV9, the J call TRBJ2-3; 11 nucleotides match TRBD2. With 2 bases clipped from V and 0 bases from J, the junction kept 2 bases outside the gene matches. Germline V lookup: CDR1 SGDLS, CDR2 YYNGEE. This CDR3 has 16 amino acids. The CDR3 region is CASSVTSGKSTDTQYF. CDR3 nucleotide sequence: TGTGCCAGCAGCGTGACTAGCGGGAAGAGCACAGATACGCAGTATTTT.

DNA of the CDR3: TGTGCCAGCAGTGAAGCGTGGGGGGAACGAGGCTACACCTTC. Translated, it gives CASSEAWGERGYTF. The chain joins TRBV6-1 to TRBJ1-2, with D maybe TRBD1 (5 bases). V was pared by 0 bases and J by 8 bases, with 13 bases between. There are 14 residues in the CDR3. Looked up from germline, CDR1 is MNHNS and CDR2 is SASEGT.

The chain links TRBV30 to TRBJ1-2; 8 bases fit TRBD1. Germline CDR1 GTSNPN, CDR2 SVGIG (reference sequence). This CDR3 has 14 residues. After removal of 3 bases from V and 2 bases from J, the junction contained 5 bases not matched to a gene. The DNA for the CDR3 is TGTGCCTGGAGCTTGCAGGGGGCAAACTATGGCTACACCTTC. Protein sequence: CAWSLQGANYGYTF.

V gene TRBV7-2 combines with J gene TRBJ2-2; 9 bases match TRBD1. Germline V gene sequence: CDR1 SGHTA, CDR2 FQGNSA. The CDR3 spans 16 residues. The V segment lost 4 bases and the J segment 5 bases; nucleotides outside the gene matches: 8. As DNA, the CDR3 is TGTGCCAGCAGCTCTCACCCGACAGGGGGGACCGGGGAGCTGTTTTTT. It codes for CASSSHPTGGTGELFF.

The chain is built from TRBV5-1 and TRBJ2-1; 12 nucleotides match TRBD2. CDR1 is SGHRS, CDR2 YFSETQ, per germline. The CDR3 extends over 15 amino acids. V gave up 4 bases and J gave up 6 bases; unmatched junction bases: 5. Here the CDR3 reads CASSPSGGVLNEQFF. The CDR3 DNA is TGCGCCAGCAGCCCTAGCGGGGGGGTCCTCAATGAGCAGTTCTTC.

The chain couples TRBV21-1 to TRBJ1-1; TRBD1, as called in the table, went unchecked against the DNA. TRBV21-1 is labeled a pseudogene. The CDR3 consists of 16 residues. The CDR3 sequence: CASSKVAPGVNTEAFF. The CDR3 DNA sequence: TGTGCCAGCAGCAAAGTCGCGCCAGGGGTTAACACTGAAGCTTTCTTT.

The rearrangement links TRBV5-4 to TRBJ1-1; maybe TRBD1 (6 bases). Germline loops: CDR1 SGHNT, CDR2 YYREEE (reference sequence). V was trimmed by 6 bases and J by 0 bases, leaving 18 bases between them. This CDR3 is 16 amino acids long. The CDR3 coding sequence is TGTGCCAGCACCAGGGGAGAAGGGTACATGAACACTGAAGCTTTCTTT. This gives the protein CASTRGEGYMNTEAFF.

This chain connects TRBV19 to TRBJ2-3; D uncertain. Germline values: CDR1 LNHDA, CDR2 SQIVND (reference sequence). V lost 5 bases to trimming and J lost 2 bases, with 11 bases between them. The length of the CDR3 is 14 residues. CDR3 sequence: CASSQEKITDTQYF. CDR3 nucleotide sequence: TGTGCCAGTAGTCAGGAAAAGATCACAGATACGCAGTATTTT.

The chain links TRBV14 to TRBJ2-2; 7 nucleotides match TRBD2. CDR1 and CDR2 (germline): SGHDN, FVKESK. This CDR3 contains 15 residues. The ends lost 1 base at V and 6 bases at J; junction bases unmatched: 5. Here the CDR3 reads CASSQVLASPGELFF. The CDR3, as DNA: TGTGCCAGCAGCCAAGTACTAGCGAGTCCCGGGGAGCTGTTTTTT. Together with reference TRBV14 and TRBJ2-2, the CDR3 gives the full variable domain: EAGVTQFPSHSVIEKGQTVTLRCDPISGHDNLYWYRRVMGKEIKFLLHFVKESKQDESGMPNNRFLAERTGGTYSTLKVQPAELEDSGVYFCASSQVLASPGELFFGEGSRLTVL.

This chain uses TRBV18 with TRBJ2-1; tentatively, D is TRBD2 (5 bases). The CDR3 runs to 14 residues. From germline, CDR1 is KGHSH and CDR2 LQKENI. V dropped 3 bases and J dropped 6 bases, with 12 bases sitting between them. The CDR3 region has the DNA TGTGCCAGCTCACCTACTAGACAAATCAATGAGCAGTTCTTC. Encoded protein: CASSPTRQINEQFF.

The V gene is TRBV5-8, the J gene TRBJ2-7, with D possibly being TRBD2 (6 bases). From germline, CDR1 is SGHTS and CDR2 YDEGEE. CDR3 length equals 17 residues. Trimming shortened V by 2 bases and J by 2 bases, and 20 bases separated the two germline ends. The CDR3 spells CASSFERRAGTPYEQYF. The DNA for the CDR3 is TGTGCCAGCAGCTTCGAGCGGAGGGCCGGAACCCCCTACGAGCAGTACTTC.

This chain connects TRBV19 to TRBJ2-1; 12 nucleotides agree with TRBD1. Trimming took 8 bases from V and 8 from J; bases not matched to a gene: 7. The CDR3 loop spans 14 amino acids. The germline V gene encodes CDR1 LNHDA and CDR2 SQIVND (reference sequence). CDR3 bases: TGTGCCAGTGCGAGGGACAGGGGGCGTGATGAGCAGTTCTTC. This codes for CASARDRGRDEQFF.

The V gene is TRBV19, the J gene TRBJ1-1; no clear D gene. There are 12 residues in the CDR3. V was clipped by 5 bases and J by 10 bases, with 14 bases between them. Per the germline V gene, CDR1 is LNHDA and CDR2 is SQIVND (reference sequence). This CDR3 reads CASSDGWRGAFF. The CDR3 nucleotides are TGTGCCAGTAGTGACGGTTGGCGGGGAGCTTTCTTT.

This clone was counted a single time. In DNA, the CDR3 is TGTGCCAGCAGTGACGGGTACGAGCAGTACTTC. It yields the protein CASSDGYEQYF. This chain joins TRBV28 and TRBJ2-7; D is ambiguous. CDR1 and CDR2 (germline): MDHEN, SYDVKM. With 5 bases removed from V and 4 bases from J, the gap between germline ends came to 6 bases. The CDR3 is 11 amino acids.

In DNA, the CDR3 is TGCGCCAGCAGCTTGGGACTAGCAACCGGGGAGCTGTTTTTT. It translates to CASSLGLATGELFF. The V call is TRBV5-1, the J call TRBJ2-2; 7 positions match TRBD2. V was clipped by 0 bases and J by 5 bases; unmatched bases: 1. The CDR3 length is 14 residues. Germline V gene sequence: CDR1 SGHRS, CDR2 YFSETQ.

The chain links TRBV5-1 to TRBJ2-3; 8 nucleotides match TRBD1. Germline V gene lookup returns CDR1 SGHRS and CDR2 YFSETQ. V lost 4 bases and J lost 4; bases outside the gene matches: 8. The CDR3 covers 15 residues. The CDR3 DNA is TGCGCCAGCAGCGTCGGACAGGGTGGGGCAGATACGCAGTATTTT. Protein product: CASSVGQGGADTQYF.

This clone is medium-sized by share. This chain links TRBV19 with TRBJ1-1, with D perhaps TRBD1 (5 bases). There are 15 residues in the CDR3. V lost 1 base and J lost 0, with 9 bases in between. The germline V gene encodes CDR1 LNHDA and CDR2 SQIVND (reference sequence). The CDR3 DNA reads TGTGCCAGTAGTATAGTGGGGCGAATGAACACTGAAGCTTTCTTT. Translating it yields CASSIVGRMNTEAFF.

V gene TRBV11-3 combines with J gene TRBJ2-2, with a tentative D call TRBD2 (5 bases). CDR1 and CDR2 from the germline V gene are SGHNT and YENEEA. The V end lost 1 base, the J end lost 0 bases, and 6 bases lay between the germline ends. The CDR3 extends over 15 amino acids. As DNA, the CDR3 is TGTGCCAGCAGCTTAGGGACTGCGAACACCGGGGAGCTGTTTTTT. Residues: CASSLGTANTGELFF.

Written as DNA, the CDR3 is TGCAGCTTCGGACTAGCGGGTGAGCAGTTCTTC. This codes for CSFGLAGEQFF. The chain uses TRBV29-1 and TRBJ2-1; 11 bases align to TRBD2. The J segment lost 9 bases and the V segment lost 8 bases, leaving 3 bases of the junction unmatched. The CDR3 has 11 residues. Looked up from germline, CDR1 is SQVTM and CDR2 is ANQGSEA.

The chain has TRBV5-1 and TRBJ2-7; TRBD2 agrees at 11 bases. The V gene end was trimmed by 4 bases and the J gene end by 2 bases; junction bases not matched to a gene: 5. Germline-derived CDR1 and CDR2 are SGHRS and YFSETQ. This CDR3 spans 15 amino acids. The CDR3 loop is CASSLTSGTTYEQYF. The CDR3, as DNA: TGCGCCAGCAGCCTGACTAGCGGGACTACCTACGAGCAGTACTTC.

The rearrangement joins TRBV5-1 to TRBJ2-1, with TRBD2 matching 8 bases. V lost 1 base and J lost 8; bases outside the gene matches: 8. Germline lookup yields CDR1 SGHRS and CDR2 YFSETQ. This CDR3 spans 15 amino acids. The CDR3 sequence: CASSLRTSGGHEQFF. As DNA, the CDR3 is TGCGCCAGCAGCTTGAGAACTAGCGGTGGGCATGAGCAGTTCTTC.